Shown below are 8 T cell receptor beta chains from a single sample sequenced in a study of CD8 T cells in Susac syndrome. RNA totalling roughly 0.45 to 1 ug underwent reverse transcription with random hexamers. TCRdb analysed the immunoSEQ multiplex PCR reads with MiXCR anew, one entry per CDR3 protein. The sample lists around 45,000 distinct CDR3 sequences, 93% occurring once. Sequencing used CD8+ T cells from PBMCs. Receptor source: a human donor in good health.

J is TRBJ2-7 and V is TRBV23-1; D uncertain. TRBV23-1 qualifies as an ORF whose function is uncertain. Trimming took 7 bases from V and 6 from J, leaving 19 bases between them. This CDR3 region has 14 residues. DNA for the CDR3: TGCGCCAGCAAGGAAAACGAAGGCCTGTCCGAGCAGTACTTC. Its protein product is CASKENEGLSEQYF.

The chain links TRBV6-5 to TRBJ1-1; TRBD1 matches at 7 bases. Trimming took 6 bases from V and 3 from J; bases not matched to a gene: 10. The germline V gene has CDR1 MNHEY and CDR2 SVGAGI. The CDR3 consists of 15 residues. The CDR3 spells CASSSYRGWDTEAFF. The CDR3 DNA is TGTGCCAGCAGCTCCTACAGGGGTTGGGACACTGAAGCTTTCTTT.

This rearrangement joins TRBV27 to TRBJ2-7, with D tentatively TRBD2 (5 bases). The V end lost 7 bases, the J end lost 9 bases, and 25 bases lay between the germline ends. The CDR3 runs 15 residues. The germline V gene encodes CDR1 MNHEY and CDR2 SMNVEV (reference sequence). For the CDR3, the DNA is TGTGCCAGCATGACTATATCATCACCCTTGGCTGGGCAGTACTTC. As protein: CASMTISSPLAGQYF.

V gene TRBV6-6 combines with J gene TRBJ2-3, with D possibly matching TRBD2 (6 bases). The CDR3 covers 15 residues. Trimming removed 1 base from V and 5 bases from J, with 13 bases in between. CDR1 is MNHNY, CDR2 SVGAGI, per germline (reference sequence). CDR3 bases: TGTGCCAGCAGTTACTTCGGGGAGGTTGGAGATACGCAGTATTTT. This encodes CASSYFGEVGDTQYF.

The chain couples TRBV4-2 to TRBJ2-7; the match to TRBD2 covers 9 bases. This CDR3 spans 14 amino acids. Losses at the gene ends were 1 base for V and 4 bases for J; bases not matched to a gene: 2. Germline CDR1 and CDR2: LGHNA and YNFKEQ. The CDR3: CASSQGSGRYEQYF. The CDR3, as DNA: TGTGCCAGCAGCCAAGGTAGCGGGAGATACGAGCAGTACTTC.

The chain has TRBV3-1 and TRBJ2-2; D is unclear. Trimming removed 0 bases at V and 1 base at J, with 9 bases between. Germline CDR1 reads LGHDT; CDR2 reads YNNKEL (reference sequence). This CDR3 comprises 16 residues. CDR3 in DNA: TGTGCCAGCAGCCAAGAATTCACCCGGAACACCGGGGAGCTGTTTTTT. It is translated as CASSQEFTRNTGELFF.

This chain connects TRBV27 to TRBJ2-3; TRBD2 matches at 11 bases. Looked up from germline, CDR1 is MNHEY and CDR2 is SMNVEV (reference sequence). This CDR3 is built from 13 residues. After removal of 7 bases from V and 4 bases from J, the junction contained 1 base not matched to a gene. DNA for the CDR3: TGTGCCAGCACTAGCGGGAGGCCAGATACGCAGTATTTT. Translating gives CASTSGRPDTQYF.

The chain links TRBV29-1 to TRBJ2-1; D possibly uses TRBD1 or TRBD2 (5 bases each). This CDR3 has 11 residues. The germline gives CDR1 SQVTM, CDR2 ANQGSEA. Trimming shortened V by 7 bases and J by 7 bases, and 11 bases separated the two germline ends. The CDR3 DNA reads TGCAGCGGTTTAGGGGAGAATGAGCAGTTCTTC. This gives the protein CSGLGENEQFF.